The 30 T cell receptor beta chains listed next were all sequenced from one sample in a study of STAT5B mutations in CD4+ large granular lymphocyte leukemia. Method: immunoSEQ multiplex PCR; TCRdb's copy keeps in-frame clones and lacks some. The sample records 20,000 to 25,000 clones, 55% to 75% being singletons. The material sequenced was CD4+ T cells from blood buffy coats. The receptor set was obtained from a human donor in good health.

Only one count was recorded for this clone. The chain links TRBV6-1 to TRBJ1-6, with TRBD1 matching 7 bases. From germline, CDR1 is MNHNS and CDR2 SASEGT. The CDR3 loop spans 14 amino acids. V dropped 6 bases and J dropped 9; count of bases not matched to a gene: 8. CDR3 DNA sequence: TGTGCCAGCAGAGGTACAGGGGCCCGTTCACCCCTCCACTTT. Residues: CASRGTGARSPLHF.

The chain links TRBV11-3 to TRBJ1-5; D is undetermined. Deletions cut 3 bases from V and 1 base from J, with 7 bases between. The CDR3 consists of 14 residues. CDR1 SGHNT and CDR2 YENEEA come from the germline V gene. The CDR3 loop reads CASSFTGSNQPQHF. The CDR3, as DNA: TGTGCCAGCAGCTTTACGGGGAGCAATCAGCCCCAGCATTTT. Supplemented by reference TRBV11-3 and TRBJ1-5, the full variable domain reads EAGVVQSPRYKIIEKKQPVAFWCNPISGHNTLYWYLQNLGQGPELLIRYENEEAVDDSQLPKDRFSAERLKGVDSTLKIQPAELGDSAVYLCASSFTGSNQPQHFGDGTRLSIL.

The chain's CDR3 is CASSANTISGTTQYF. The CDR3 DNA is TGTGCCAGCAGCGCCAATACAATCAGCGGGACGACGCAGTATTTT. This chain connects TRBV7-2 to TRBJ2-3; 7 bases are shared with TRBD2. The V gene's germline CDR1 is SGHTA and CDR2 FQGNSA. The CDR3 consists of 15 residues. J lost 9 bases, V lost 5 bases, and 14 bases had no gene match.

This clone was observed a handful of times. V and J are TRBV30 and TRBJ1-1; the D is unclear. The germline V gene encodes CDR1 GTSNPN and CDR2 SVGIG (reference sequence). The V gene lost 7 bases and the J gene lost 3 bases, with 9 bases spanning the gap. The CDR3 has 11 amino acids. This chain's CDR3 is CAFGLDTEAFF. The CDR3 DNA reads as TGTGCCTTCGGGTTGGACACTGAAGCTTTCTTT.

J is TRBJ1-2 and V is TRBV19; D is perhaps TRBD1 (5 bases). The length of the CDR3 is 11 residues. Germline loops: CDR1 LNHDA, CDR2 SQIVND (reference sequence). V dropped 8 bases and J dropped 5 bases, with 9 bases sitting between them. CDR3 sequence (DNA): TGTGCCAGTCGTCAGGGTTATGGCTACACCTTC. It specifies CASRQGYGYTF. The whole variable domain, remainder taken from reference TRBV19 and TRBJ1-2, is DGGITQSPKYLFRKEGQNVTLSCEQNLNHDAMYWYRQDPGQGLRLIYYSQIVNDFQKGDIAEGYSVSREKKESFPLTVTSAQKNPTAFYLCASRQGYGYTFGSGTRLTVV.

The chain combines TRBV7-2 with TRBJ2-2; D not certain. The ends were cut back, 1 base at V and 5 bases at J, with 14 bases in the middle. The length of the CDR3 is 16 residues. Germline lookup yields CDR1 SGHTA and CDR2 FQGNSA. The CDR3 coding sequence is TGTGCCAGCAGCTTAGGGCCCCTTACTCAGACCGGGGAGCTGTTTTTT. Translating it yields CASSLGPLTQTGELFF.

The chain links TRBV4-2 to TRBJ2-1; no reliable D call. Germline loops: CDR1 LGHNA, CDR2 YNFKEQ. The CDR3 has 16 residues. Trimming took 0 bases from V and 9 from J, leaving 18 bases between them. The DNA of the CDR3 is TGTGCCAGCAGCCAAGAACTTCGCGCAGTGGGCAGTGAGCAGTTCTTC. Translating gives CASSQELRAVGSEQFF.

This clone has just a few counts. The chain's CDR3 is CAISENRTSRFNTGELFF. CDR3 sequence (DNA): TGTGCCATCAGTGAAAACCGTACTAGTCGCTTTAACACCGGGGAGCTGTTTTTT. This chain connects TRBV10-3 to TRBJ2-2, with D possibly TRBD2 on 5 matching bases. Germline assignment: CDR1 ENHRY and CDR2 SYGVKD. The CDR3 spans 18 residues. The V end lost 3 bases, the J end lost 2 bases, and 19 bases lay between the germline ends.

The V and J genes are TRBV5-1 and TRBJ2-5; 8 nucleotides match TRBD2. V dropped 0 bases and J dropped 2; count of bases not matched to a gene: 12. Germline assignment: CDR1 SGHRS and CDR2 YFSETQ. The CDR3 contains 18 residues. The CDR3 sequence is CASSLAVVSGEIQETQYF. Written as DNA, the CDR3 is TGCGCCAGCAGCTTGGCCGTGGTTAGCGGGGAGATACAAGAGACCCAGTACTTC.

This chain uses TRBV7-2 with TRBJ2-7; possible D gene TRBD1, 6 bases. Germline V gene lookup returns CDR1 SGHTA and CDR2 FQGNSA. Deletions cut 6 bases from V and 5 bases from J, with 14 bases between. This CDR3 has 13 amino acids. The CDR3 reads CASRKTGFHEQYF. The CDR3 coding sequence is TGTGCCAGCAGAAAAACAGGGTTCCACGAGCAGTACTTC.

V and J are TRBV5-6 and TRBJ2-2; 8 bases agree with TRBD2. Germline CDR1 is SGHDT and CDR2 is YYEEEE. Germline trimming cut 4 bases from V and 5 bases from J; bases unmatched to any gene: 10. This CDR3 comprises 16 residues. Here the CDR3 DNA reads TGTGCCAGCAGCATGCTAGCGGGCGGCACAACCGGGGAGCTGTTTTTT. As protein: CASSMLAGGTTGELFF.

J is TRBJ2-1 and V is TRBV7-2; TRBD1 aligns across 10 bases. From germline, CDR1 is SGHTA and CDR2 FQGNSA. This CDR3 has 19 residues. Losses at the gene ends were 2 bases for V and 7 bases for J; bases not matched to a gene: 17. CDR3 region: CASSLTPPYRDRGGNEQFF. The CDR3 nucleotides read TGTGCCAGCAGCTTAACACCACCCTATCGGGACAGGGGTGGAAATGAGCAGTTCTTC.

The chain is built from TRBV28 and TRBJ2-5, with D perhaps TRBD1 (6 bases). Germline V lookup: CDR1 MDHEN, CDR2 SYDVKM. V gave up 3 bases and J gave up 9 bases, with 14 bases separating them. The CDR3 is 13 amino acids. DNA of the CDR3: TGTGCCAGCAGTTTTCAGGGGTTGGTGGCCCAGTACTTC. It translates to CASSFQGLVAQYF.

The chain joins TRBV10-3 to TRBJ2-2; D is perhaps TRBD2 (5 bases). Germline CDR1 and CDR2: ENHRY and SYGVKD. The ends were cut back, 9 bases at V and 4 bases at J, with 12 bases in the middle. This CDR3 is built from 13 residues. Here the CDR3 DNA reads TGTGCCATTGCCCGGGAACCCACCGGGGAGCTGTTTTTT. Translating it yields CAIAREPTGELFF.

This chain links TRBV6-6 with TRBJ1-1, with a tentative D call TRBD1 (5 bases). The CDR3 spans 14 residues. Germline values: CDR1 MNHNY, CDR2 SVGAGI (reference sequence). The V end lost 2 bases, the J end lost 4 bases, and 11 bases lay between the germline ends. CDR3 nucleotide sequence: TGTGCCAGCAGTTACGGCGTCGGGGGCACTGAAGCTTTCTTT. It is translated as CASSYGVGGTEAFF.

The CDR3 coding sequence is TGTGCCAGCAGTGAAATGCCTAGCGGGGGAGTCAATGAGCAGTTCTTC. Its translation is CASSEMPSGGVNEQFF. This chain joins TRBV6-1 and TRBJ2-1, with 10 positions matching TRBD2. This CDR3 region has 16 residues. The V segment lost 2 bases and the J segment 6 bases; nucleotides outside the gene matches: 7. Germline V gene data show CDR1 as MNHNS and CDR2 as SASEGT.

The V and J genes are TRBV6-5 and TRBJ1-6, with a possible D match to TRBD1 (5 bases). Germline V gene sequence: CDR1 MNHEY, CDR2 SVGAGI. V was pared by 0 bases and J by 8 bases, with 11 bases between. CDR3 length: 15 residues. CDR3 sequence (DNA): TGTGCCAGCAGTTACTCGGGGCTAGGTGATTCACCCCTCCACTTT. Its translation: CASSYSGLGDSPLHF.

CDR3 DNA: TGTGCCAGTAGTATCCCCCGACACGGATCCTACGAGCAGTACTTC. This encodes CASSIPRHGSYEQYF. V usage is TRBV19 and J usage is TRBJ2-7; D is unresolved. The CDR3 runs 15 residues. Deletions cut 3 bases from V and 1 base from J, with 13 bases between. CDR1 is LNHDA and CDR2 is SQIVND in the germline V gene (reference sequence).

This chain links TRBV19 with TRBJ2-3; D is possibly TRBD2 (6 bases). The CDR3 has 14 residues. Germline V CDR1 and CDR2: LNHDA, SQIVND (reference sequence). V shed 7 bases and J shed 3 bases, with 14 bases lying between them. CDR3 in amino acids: CASNRLGMTDTQYF. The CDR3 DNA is TGTGCCAGTAACAGACTAGGGATGACAGATACGCAGTATTTT.

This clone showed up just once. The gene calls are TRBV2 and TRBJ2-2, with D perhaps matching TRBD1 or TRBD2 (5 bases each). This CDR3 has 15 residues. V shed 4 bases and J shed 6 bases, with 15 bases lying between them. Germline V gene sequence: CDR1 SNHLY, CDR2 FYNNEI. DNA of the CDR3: TGTGCCAGCAGTGGACGGTGGGGGTGGGCCGGGGAGCTGTTTTTT. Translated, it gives CASSGRWGWAGELFF.

CDR3 sequence (DNA): TGTGCCAGCAGTTCTCTTGGACAGGTCGGTTATAGCAATCAGCCCCAGCATTTT. Translated, it gives CASSSLGQVGYSNQPQHF. The V and J genes are TRBV27 and TRBJ1-5; 7 positions agree with TRBD1. Unmatched junction bases numbered 12, after V lost 4 bases and J lost 0 bases. The CDR3 is made up of 18 amino acids. Germline V lookup: CDR1 MNHEY, CDR2 SMNVEV (reference sequence).

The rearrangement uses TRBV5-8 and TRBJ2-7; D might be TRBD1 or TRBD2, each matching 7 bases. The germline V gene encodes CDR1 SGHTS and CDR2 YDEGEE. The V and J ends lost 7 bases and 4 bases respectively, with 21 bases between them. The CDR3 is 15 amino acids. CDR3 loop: CASGLGRQGGYEQYF. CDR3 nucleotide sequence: TGTGCCAGCGGCCTCGGGAGGCAGGGGGGGTACGAGCAGTACTTC.

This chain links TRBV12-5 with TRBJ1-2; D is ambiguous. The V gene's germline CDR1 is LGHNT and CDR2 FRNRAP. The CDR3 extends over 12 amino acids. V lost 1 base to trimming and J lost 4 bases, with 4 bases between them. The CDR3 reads CASGLDRYGYTF. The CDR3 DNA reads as TGTGCTAGTGGTTTGGACCGCTATGGCTACACCTTC.

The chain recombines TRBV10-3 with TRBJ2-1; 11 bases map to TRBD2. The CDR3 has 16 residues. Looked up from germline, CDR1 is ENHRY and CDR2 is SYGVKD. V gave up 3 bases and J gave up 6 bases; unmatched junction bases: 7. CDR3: CAISDPTSGGRNEQFF. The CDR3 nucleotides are TGTGCCATCAGTGACCCCACTAGCGGGGGCCGCAATGAGCAGTTCTTC.

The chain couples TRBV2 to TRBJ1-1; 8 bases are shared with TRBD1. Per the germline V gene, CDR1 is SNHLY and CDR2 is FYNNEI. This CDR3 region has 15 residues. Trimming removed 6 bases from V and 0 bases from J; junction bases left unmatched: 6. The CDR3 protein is CASRGWDRLNTEAFF. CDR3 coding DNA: TGTGCCAGCAGGGGCTGGGACAGGTTGAACACTGAAGCTTTCTTT.

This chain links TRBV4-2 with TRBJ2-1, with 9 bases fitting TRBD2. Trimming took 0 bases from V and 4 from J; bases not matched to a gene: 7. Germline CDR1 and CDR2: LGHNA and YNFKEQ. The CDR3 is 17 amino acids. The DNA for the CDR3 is TGTGCCAGCAGCCAAGATTTAGGTGCGGGGGGGTACAATGAGCAGTTCTTC. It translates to CASSQDLGAGGYNEQFF.

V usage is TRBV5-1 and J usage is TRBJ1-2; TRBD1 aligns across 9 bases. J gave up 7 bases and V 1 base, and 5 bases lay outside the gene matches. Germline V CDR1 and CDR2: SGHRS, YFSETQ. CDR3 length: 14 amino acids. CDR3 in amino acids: CASSLPQQGAGYTF. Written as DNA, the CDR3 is TGCGCCAGCAGCTTGCCGCAACAGGGGGCTGGCTACACCTTC. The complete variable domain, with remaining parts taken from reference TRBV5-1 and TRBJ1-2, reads KAGVTQTPRYLIKTRGQQVTLSCSPISGHRSVSWYQQTPGQGLQFLFEYFSETQRNKGNFPGRFSGRQFSNSRSEMNVSTLELGDSALYLCASSLPQQGAGYTFGSGTRLTVV.

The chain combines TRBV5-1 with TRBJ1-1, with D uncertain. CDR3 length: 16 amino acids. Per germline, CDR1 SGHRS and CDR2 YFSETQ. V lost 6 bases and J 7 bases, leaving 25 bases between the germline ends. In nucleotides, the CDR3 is TGCGCCAGCAATCCCGTCGGACGGTCAGGTTCTGATGAAGCTTTCTTT. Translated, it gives CASNPVGRSGSDEAFF.

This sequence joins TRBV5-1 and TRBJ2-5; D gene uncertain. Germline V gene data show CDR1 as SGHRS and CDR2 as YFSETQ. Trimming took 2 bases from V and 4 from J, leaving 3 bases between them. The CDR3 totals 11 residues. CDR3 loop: CASSLAETQYF. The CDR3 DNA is TGCGCCAGCAGCTTAGCAGAGACCCAGTACTTC.

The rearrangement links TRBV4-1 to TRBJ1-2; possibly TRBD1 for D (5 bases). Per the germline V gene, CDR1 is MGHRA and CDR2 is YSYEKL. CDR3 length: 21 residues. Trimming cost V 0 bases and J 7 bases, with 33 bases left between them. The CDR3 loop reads CASSQDPGSTRRGTEKPGYTF. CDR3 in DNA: TGCGCCAGCAGCCAAGATCCAGGGAGTACACGGCGGGGCACCGAAAAACCTGGCTACACCTTC.